This T cell receptor (beta chain) was identified during a study of cytomegalovirus exposure and HLA in healthy donors. Study background: The 100 to 150 validation repertoires, a later analysis reported, used the same platform as the 700 or so repertoires from the first cohort. The study's findings and limits: Subsequent analysis found a tendency for first-cohort TCR clusters to co-occur within the 120 validation repertoires.

Only in-frame clones appear in the TCRdb table, and some are missing; sequencing was by immunoSEQ multiplex PCR. The repertoire holds some 84,000 clones, with roughly 93% as singletons. The CDR3 has 16 residues. CDR1 is SGHRS, CDR2 YFSETQ, per germline. V dropped 5 bases and J dropped 1; count of bases not matched to a gene: 10. As for this clone: Its antigen is not known.

This sequence joins TRBV5-1 and TRBJ2-3, with TRBD1 matching over 7 bases. Sequenced sample: PBMCs. The sequence derives from a man younger than 45 in good health and CMV-seronegative. CDR3 in DNA: TGCGCCAGCAGACTAATAGGGGGCTTGGGCACAGATACGCAGTATTTT. Encoded protein: CASRLIGGLGTDTQYF.